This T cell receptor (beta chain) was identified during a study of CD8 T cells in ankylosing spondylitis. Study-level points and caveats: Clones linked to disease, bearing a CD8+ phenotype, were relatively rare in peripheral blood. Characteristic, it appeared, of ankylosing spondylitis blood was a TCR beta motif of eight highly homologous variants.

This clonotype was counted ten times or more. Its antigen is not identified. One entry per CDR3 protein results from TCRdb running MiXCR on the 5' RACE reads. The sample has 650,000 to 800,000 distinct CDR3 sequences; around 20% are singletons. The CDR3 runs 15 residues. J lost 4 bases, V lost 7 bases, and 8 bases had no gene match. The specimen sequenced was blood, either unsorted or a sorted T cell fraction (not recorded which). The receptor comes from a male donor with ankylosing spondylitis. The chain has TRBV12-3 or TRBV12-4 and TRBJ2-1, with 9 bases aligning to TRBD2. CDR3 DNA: TGTGCCAGCACTTTTAGCGGGAGAAGTTACAATGAGCAGTTCTTC. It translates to CASTFSGRSYNEQFF.